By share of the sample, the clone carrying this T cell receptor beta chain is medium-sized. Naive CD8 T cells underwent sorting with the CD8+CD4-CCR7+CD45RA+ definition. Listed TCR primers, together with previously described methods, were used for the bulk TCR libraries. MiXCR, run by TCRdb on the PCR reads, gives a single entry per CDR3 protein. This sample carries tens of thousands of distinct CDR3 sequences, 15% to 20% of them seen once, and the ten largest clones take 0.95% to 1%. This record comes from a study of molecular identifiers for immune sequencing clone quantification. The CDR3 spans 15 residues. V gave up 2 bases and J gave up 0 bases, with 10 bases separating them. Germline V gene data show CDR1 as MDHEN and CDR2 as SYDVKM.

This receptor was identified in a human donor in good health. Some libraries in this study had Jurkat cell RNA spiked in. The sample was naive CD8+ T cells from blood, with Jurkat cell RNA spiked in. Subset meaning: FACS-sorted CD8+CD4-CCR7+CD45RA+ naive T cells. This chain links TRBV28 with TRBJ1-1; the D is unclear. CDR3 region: CASSLRMKLNTEAFF. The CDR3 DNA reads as TGTGCCAGCAGTTTAAGAATGAAATTGAACACTGAAGCTTTCTTT. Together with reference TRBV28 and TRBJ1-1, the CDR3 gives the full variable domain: DVKVTQSSRYLVKRTGEKVFLECVQDMDHENMFWYRQDPGLGLRLIYFSYDVKMKEKGDIPEGYSVSREKKERFSLILESASTNQTSMYLCASSLRMKLNTEAFFGQGTRLTVV.